This record concerns one TCR beta chain sequence. This clonotype was counted only a few times. Its antigen remains undetermined. Base-call qualities are not available, and no considerably larger clone is one nucleotide away. The donors were some 36 Caucasian individuals from Russia, aged roughly 6 to 100 years, who were systemically healthy. Around 9.7 milliliters of peripheral blood were collected from each donor into EDTA-treated Vacutainer tubes. Ficoll-Paque density-gradient centrifugation was used to isolate PBMCs, with at least 6.5 million per sample. Total RNA was extracted from PBMCs with Trizol reagent, with at least 6 micrograms obtained per sample. Naive CD45RAhigh/CD27high T cell percentages were measured by flow cytometry on a PBMC aliquot from every donor. The data are from a study of blood T cells in healthy people across ages (dated by TCRdb to the mid-2010s). About the full investigation: In model experiments, template switching captured about one uniquely barcoded TCR beta cDNA molecule for every two T cells. Age-related changes in TCR beta repertoire diversity were measured in the study by deep sequencing normalized with unique cDNA molecular identifiers. To avoid experimental bias, donors of different ages were distributed randomly across sequencing lanes. Donors were grouped into four age groups: young (average roughly 17 years), middle-aged (around 39), aged (approximately 58) and long-lived (approximately 81). Using the same blood draw, the study looked at two additional independent replicas of 1 million unique cDNA reads for two donors, one aged 18 to 30 and the other aged 80 or older. Broad study findings and their caveats: The CMV infection status of donors was not known, potentially confounding age-related changes in expanded clonotypes. Compared with the aged group, more naive CD4+ T cells, fewer expanded clones and increased TCR diversity were shown by the long-lived group, suggesting age selection. Bulk unsorted PBMC profiling prevented conclusive comparison of naive and antigen-experienced compartments. Observed TCR beta diversity per million T cells fell roughly linearly with age, and a significant reduction was already apparent by age around 40. A strong correlation was found between observed TCR beta diversity and the percentage of naive T cells measured by flow cytometry. Estimates of total diversity based on one million sequenced T cells were regarded as lower bounds and as underestimates.

Library method: 5' RACE. Instrument used: Illumina HiSeq 2500. The second PCR ran for about 6 to 12 cycles and used a J-beta primer mix along with a sample-barcoded 5' primer. A unique molecular identifier was introduced onto each TCR beta cDNA molecule by a template-switch 5' adaptor carrying 12 random nucleotides. At least 2.5 million CDR3-containing paired-end reads were obtained from each sample. First-strand cDNA was synthesized from all RNA with the Mint cDNA synthesis kit, primed by a TRBC-specific oligonucleotide. All cDNA was treated with uracil-DNA glycosylase and then went through a first 18-cycle PCR with the universal primers M1SS and BC2_uni_R. Under the source paper's analysis protocol: Normalization of each sample was performed by random selection of 1 million high-quality reads, each carrying a distinct molecular identifier. Reads sharing molecular identifiers were discarded rather than binned into consensus sequences. MiTCR, run with a Q25 quality threshold and the strictest error-elimination algorithm, handled CDR3 identification, clonotype clustering and error correction. Lower-bound total TCR beta diversity was estimated with a nonparametric unseen species model using Euler transformation. TCRdb trimmed public reads at Q25 via fastp, called clones via MiXCR and kept in-frame beta chains. For every CDR3 protein sequence, its rows merge into one entry that carries the most common genes and DNA. What appears here as the V and J calls and clone size reflects TCRdb's work, not the paper's. The sample yields 1.2 million to 1.5 million distinct CDR3 sequences; approximately 60% were counted once. Roughly 6.3% of the sample belongs to the ten largest clones.

Its CDR3 holds 15 amino acids, cysteine through phenylalanine. The entry retains the CDR3 DNA only, 45 bases that are in frame from base 1. In the germline V gene (reference sequence), CDR1 corresponds to DFQATT and CDR2 to SNEGSKA. The trim is 2 bases for V and 0 bases for J, with a gap of 14 bases between the germline ends. The sequence was collected from a man younger than 30 in good health. Sequences were obtained from blood. The sequence joins TRBV20-1 to TRBJ2-7; no D gene call is confident. The nucleotide sequence reads TGCAGTGCTAGATCGGGCAGGTTACTCTCCTACGAGCAGTACTTC. It is translated as CSARSGRLLSYEQYF.